What follows are 27 T cell receptor beta chains derived from one specimen sequenced in a study of cytomegalovirus exposure and HLA in healthy donors. Amplification used 60 Vbeta primers and 13 Jbeta primers. Repertoires were generated with immunoSEQ multiplex PCR, while TCRdb's copy carries only in-frame clones and drops some. This sample has 100,000 to 150,000 clones, with about three quarters found just once. The sample taken for sequencing was PBMCs. The receptors here all came from a female donor in good health and CMV-seropositive.

The V gene is TRBV9, the J gene TRBJ2-7; D might be TRBD1 (6 bases). Germline lookup yields CDR1 SGDLS and CDR2 YYNGEE. The CDR3 has 14 residues. The ends were cut back, 0 bases at V and 7 bases at J, with 14 bases in the middle. The CDR3 spells CASSVEPQGWEQYF. The CDR3 region has the DNA TGTGCCAGCAGCGTAGAGCCACAGGGTTGGGAGCAGTACTTC. Drawing the rest from reference TRBV9 and TRBJ2-7, the complete variable domain is DSGVTQTPKHLITATGQRVTLRCSPRSGDLSVYWYQQSLDQGLQFLIQYYNGEERAKGNILERFSAQQFPDLHSELNLSSLELGDSALYFCASSVEPQGWEQYFGPGTRLTVT.

This clone was seen a few times. This chain joins TRBV4-2 and TRBJ2-7; 11 bases line up with TRBD2. The junction had 8 bases not matched to a gene; V was cut back by 0 bases and J by 1 base. This CDR3 has 18 amino acids. Germline-derived CDR1 and CDR2 are LGHNA and YNFKEQ. CDR3 in DNA: TGTGCCAGCAGCCAAGATCCGTGGCTAGCGGGGGGTTCCTACGAGCAGTACTTC. Protein product: CASSQDPWLAGGSYEQYF.

The chain uses TRBV7-2 and TRBJ1-5; possible D gene TRBD1, 5 bases. The CDR3 spans 14 residues. V lost 1 base and J lost 7, with 11 bases in between. In germline, CDR1 is SGHTA, CDR2 FQGNSA. The CDR3, as DNA: TGTGCCAGCAGCTTAGGGGGGGTATGGCAGCCCCAGCATTTT. Protein sequence: CASSLGGVWQPQHF. Using reference TRBV7-2 and TRBJ1-5 for the parts outside the CDR3, the full variable domain is GAGVSQSPSNKVTEKGKDVELRCDPISGHTALYWYRQSLGQGLEFLIYFQGNSAPDKSGLPSDRFSAERTGGSVSTLTIQRTQQEDSAVYLCASSLGGVWQPQHFGDGTRLSIL.

The genes are TRBV27 and TRBJ2-3; 8 bases agree with TRBD1. J gave up 5 bases and V 6 bases, and 10 bases lay outside the gene matches. Germline-derived CDR1 and CDR2 are MNHEY and SMNVEV (reference sequence). The CDR3 is made up of 15 amino acids. CDR3 amino acids: CASSALQGARDTQYF. The CDR3 DNA sequence: TGTGCCAGCAGCGCCCTTCAGGGGGCTAGAGATACGCAGTATTTT.

The genes are TRBV6-6 and TRBJ2-3; no clear D gene. Trimming removed 7 bases from V and 2 bases from J, with 7 bases in between. This CDR3 is 12 amino acids long. Germline loops: CDR1 MNHNY, CDR2 SVGAGI (reference sequence). This CDR3 reads CASTRSTDTQYF. The CDR3 nucleotides read TGTGCCAGCACCCGGTCCACAGATACGCAGTATTTT.

This clone is a singleton in its sample. The chain employs TRBV18 and TRBJ1-4; tentatively, D is TRBD1 (6 bases). CDR3 length equals 15 residues. Germline CDR1 reads KGHSH; CDR2 reads LQKENI. Trimming removed 3 bases at V and 11 bases at J, with 19 bases between. In DNA form, the CDR3 reads TGTGCCAGCTCACCTATTACAGGGAGTGGACTGAAACTGTTTTTT. This gives the protein CASSPITGSGLKLFF.

This clone was detected only once. The CDR3 region is CASTPSAGAETQYF. Here the CDR3 DNA reads TGCGCCAGCACCCCTAGTGCGGGAGCGGAGACCCAGTACTTC. The chain has TRBV5-1 and TRBJ2-5; 7 nucleotides line up with TRBD2. The germline gives CDR1 SGHRS, CDR2 YFSETQ. CDR3 size: 14 residues. Losses at the gene ends were 6 bases for V and 5 bases for J; bases not matched to a gene: 10. The full variable domain, completed using reference TRBV5-1 and TRBJ2-5, is KAGVTQTPRYLIKTRGQQVTLSCSPISGHRSVSWYQQTPGQGLQFLFEYFSETQRNKGNFPGRFSGRQFSNSRSEMNVSTLELGDSALYLCASTPSAGAETQYFGPGTRLLVL.

In this sample, this clone turned up a few times. The chain carries TRBV7-9 and TRBJ2-3, with TRBD2 matching over 12 bases. Trimming removed 5 bases from V and 7 bases from J; junction bases left unmatched: 10. Germline-derived CDR1 and CDR2 are SEHNR and FQNEAQ (reference sequence). CDR3 length: 16 residues. As DNA, the CDR3 is TGTGCCAGCAGCCCCACTAGCGGGAGGCCGAAAAATACGCAGTATTTT. Translated: CASSPTSGRPKNTQYF.

V usage is TRBV5-4 and J usage is TRBJ2-3, with D possibly matching TRBD2 (6 bases). Between the trimmed V and J ends, which lost 4 bases and 3 bases, there was a span of 12 bases. Germline values: CDR1 SGHNT, CDR2 YYREEE (reference sequence). CDR3 length: 14 residues. CDR3 in amino acids: CASSHREMTDTQYF. The CDR3, as DNA: TGTGCCAGCAGCCACCGGGAGATGACAGATACGCAGTATTTT.

This chain links TRBV7-7 with TRBJ2-1; 8 bases align to TRBD2. Germline V gene data show CDR1 as SSHAT and CDR2 as FNYEAQ (reference sequence). V gave up 5 bases and J gave up 7 bases; unmatched junction bases: 4. The CDR3 has 13 amino acids. The CDR3 protein is CASSTGLANEQFF. The DNA of the CDR3 is TGTGCCAGCAGCACCGGACTAGCTAATGAGCAGTTCTTC.

The chain carries TRBV6-5 and TRBJ2-5; D is ambiguous. Germline lookup yields CDR1 MNHEY and CDR2 SVGAGI. V was shortened by 5 bases and J by 5 bases, with 12 bases between the two germline ends. This CDR3 contains 13 residues. The CDR3 protein is CASSGSRWETQYF. For the CDR3, the DNA is TGTGCCAGCAGTGGATCTAGATGGGAGACCCAGTACTTC.

This rearrangement joins TRBV4-2 to TRBJ2-1, with TRBD2 identical over 8 bases. V was clipped by 0 bases and J by 8 bases; unmatched bases: 9. The CDR3 has 16 residues. From germline, CDR1 is LGHNA and CDR2 YNFKEQ. The DNA of the CDR3 is TGTGCCAGCAGCCAAGAGGCTAGCGGAGCGGGGGATGAGCAGTTCTTC. It translates to CASSQEASGAGDEQFF.

This chain joins TRBV2 and TRBJ1-4; TRBD1 might be the D (5 bases). Germline V lookup: CDR1 SNHLY, CDR2 FYNNEI. V lost 5 bases and J lost 8, with 15 bases in between. The CDR3 contains 14 residues. The CDR3 region is CASSSQGGGEKLFF. CDR3 bases: TGTGCCAGCAGTTCCCAGGGAGGTGGGGAAAAACTGTTTTTT. Filled out from reference TRBV2 and TRBJ1-4, the complete variable domain reads EPEVTQTPSHQVTQMGQEVILRCVPISNHLYFYWYRQILGQKVEFLVSFYNNEISEKSEIFDDQFSVERPDGSNFTLKIRSTKLEDSAMYFCASSSQGGGEKLFFGSGTQLSVL.

This clone came up once. V gene TRBV7-8 combines with J gene TRBJ1-6; 11 bases fit TRBD1. Germline assignment: CDR1 SGHVS and CDR2 FQNEAQ. The V gene end was trimmed by 5 bases and the J gene end by 7 bases; junction bases not matched to a gene: 7. The CDR3 extends over 16 amino acids. CDR3 loop: CASSPPGQGVNSPLHF. The CDR3 DNA is TGTGCCAGCAGCCCCCCGGGACAGGGGGTGAATTCACCCCTCCACTTT.

V gene TRBV4-2 combines with J gene TRBJ2-4; 12 bases agree with TRBD1. This CDR3 has 18 amino acids. CDR1 and CDR2 (germline): LGHNA, YNFKEQ. Germline trimming cut 0 bases from V and 2 bases from J; bases unmatched to any gene: 5. The CDR3 loop reads CASSQEGDRGRTKNIQYF. The CDR3 nucleotides are TGTGCCAGCAGCCAAGAAGGGGACAGGGGGCGCACCAAAAACATTCAGTACTTC.

The rearrangement joins TRBV9 to TRBJ2-7; D perhaps matches TRBD2 (6 bases). Germline CDR1 and CDR2: SGDLS and YYNGEE. The V end lost 2 bases, the J end lost 4 bases, and 10 bases lay between the germline ends. This CDR3 contains 13 residues. CDR3 coding DNA: TGTGCCAGCAGCGTGGGGGACTCTTACGAGCAGTACTTC. Its translation: CASSVGDSYEQYF. Filled out from reference TRBV9 and TRBJ2-7, the complete variable domain reads DSGVTQTPKHLITATGQRVTLRCSPRSGDLSVYWYQQSLDQGLQFLIQYYNGEERAKGNILERFSAQQFPDLHSELNLSSLELGDSALYFCASSVGDSYEQYFGPGTRLTVT.

The V and J genes are TRBV30 and TRBJ2-3; D gene unclear. Per germline, CDR1 GTSNPN and CDR2 SVGIG (reference sequence). V lost 3 bases and J 0 bases, leaving 13 bases between the germline ends. The CDR3 has 15 residues. As DNA, the CDR3 is TGTGCCTGGAGCCCCGGGTTCGTGAGCACAGATACGCAGTATTTT. Translated: CAWSPGFVSTDTQYF.

With respect to this clone: This same CDR3 is encoded by further DNA sequences in the sample. The chain links TRBV29-1 to TRBJ1-1, with no clear D. Per the germline V gene, CDR1 is SQVTM and CDR2 is ANQGSEA. Trimming removed 6 bases from V and 1 base from J, with 9 bases in between. This CDR3 is built from 12 residues. The CDR3: CSVANRNTEAFF. Here the CDR3 DNA reads TGCAGCGTGGCCAACCGGAACACTGAAGCTTTCTTT.

The J gene is TRBJ2-5, the V gene TRBV9; 11 bases align to TRBD2. Germline V gene sequence: CDR1 SGDLS, CDR2 YYNGEE. The CDR3 covers 16 residues. J lost 1 base, V lost 0 bases, and 2 bases had no gene match. CDR3 residues: CASSVVAGGPQETQYF. The CDR3 DNA reads as TGTGCCAGCAGCGTAGTAGCGGGAGGGCCCCAAGAGACCCAGTACTTC.

Of note for this clone: One end of the junction varies from germline; a read error may be responsible. V usage is TRBV29-1 and J usage is TRBJ1-2; D remains ambiguous. Per germline, CDR1 SQVTM and CDR2 ANQGSEA. There are 12 residues in the CDR3. The DNA of the CDR3 is TGCAGCGTTGTAGATCTCAACTATGGCTACCCCTTC. Translating it yields CSVVDLNYGYPF.

The rearrangement joins TRBV6-4 to TRBJ1-5; D is unresolved. Deletions cut 5 bases from V and 6 bases from J, with 20 bases between. The CDR3 is made up of 16 amino acids. Germline-derived CDR1 and CDR2 are MRHNA and SNTAGT. CDR3 nucleotides: TGTGCCAGCAGTCCCTCGCCGGTACTCTCGGGTCAGCCCCAGCATTTT. Protein: CASSPSPVLSGQPQHF.

V gene TRBV5-8 combines with J gene TRBJ1-5, with 7 bases identical to TRBD1. There are 17 residues in the CDR3. The V segment lost 4 bases and the J segment 0 bases; nucleotides outside the gene matches: 10. CDR1 is SGHTS and CDR2 is YDEGEE in the germline V gene. In nucleotides, the CDR3 is TGTGCCAGCAGCCCGAATAGACAGGGACCTAGCAATCAGCCCCAGCATTTT. The encoded protein is CASSPNRQGPSNQPQHF.

The rearrangement uses TRBV25-1 and TRBJ2-1, with 14 bases aligning to TRBD2. Trimming took 3 bases from V and 6 from J; bases not matched to a gene: 10. There are 18 residues in the CDR3. In germline, CDR1 is MGHDK, CDR2 SYGVNS. As DNA, the CDR3 is TGTGCCAGCAGTGAGCTCTTGGGACTAGCGGGAGAACGCAATGAGCAGTTCTTC. This codes for CASSELLGLAGERNEQFF.

This CDR3 reads CASSYSHGEAFF. The CDR3 DNA sequence: TGTGCCAGCAGTTACAGTCACGGTGAAGCTTTCTTT. V is TRBV28 and J is TRBJ1-1; D not resolved. CDR1 is MDHEN and CDR2 is SYDVKM in the germline V gene. The CDR3 sequence is 12 residues long. V was trimmed by 4 bases and J by 7 bases, leaving 10 bases between them.

V and J are TRBV9 and TRBJ1-1, with D possibly being TRBD1 (5 bases). The V end was cut by 0 bases, the J end by 6 bases, with 15 bases between. There are 15 residues in the CDR3. In germline, CDR1 is SGDLS, CDR2 YYNGEE. This CDR3 reads CASSVATGGVAEAFF. Written as DNA, the CDR3 is TGTGCCAGCAGCGTAGCTACGGGGGGTGTAGCTGAAGCTTTCTTT.

The V call is TRBV7-3, the J call TRBJ2-5, with 9 bases identical to TRBD2. The V gene end was trimmed by 2 bases and the J gene end by 5 bases; junction bases not matched to a gene: 3. CDR3 size: 14 residues. CDR1 SGHTA and CDR2 FQGTGA come from the germline V gene. CDR3 DNA: TGTGCCAGCAGCTTATACGCGGGGGGGGAGACCCAGTACTTC. Translation gives CASSLYAGGETQYF.

The chain recombines TRBV4-2 with TRBJ1-2; D unresolved. The V gene lost 1 base and the J gene lost 4 bases, with 31 bases spanning the gap. CDR1 and CDR2 from the germline V gene are LGHNA and YNFKEQ. The length of the CDR3 is 21 residues. The CDR3, as DNA: TGTGCCAGCAGCCAAGCAACGGACCTTAAGTGGTCGGGAAGGGCAAGCTATGGCTACACCTTC. As protein: CASSQATDLKWSGRASYGYTF.